This T cell receptor (beta chain) was recovered during a study of cytomegalovirus exposure and HLA in healthy donors. Points from the study as a whole: Certain sequence variants were highly shared and formed a cluster, and this cluster was likely a sequencing artifact. Most TCR beta V segments were productive about 90% or about 30% of the time in an earlier analysis.

The PCR used 60 Vbeta and 13 Jbeta primers. How the authors handled the data: Counted up in a later analysis, unique TCR beta chains came to some 82 million, with about 9.9 million shared. The protocol was immunoSEQ multiplex PCR, while the TCRdb copy is restricted to in-frame clones and leaves out a portion. V and J calls plus clone size are reproduced from that table; the DNA served to infer D and trimming. The table lists about 140,000 clones, roughly 82% of them singletons, with roughly 3.2% in the top ten. Donors likely had unrecorded immune exposures despite being nominally healthy when sampled. The length of the CDR3 is 16 residues. Per germline, CDR1 MNHEY and CDR2 SVGAGI. With V trimmed by 2 bases and J by 10 bases, 10 bases remained unmatched. In this sample, this clone turned up once. The antigen remains unidentified.

This clonotype originated in a man between 18 and 35 years old in good health and CMV-seropositive. Source material: PBMCs. The J gene is TRBJ1-6, the V gene TRBV6-5, with TRBD1 matching 8 bases. For the CDR3, the DNA is TGTGCCAGCAGTTACCAACCAGGGGGCGGCTACTCACCCCTCCACTTT. Translating gives CASSYQPGGGYSPLHF.